A single sample is the source of the 18 T cell receptor beta chains below, sequenced in a study of technical replicates of blood from a few donors. TCRdb's table, derived via immunoSEQ multiplex PCR, lists solely in-frame clones and lacks some. The repertoire holds fewer than 90,000 clones, roughly 90% seen once, with 0.41% in the top ten. Sequencing used T cells isolated from PBMCs. All receptors derive from a human donor in good health.

The V call is TRBV2, the J call TRBJ2-7; tentatively, D is TRBD2 (6 bases). The CDR3 spans 13 residues. Trimming stripped 6 bases from V and 2 bases from J, with 11 bases between. Germline V gene sequence: CDR1 SNHLY, CDR2 FYNNEI. In nucleotides, the CDR3 is TGTGCCAGCAGACCCGGGGAGGCCTACGAGCAGTACTTC. Protein product: CASRPGEAYEQYF.

The chain combines TRBV6-7 with TRBJ2-5; D may be TRBD1 (5 bases). TRBV6-7 is an open reading frame, and its role is uncertain. V shed 7 bases and J shed 0 bases, with 12 bases lying between them. The CDR3 runs to 14 residues. CDR3 region: CASTQTANQETQYF. The CDR3 nucleotides read TGTGCCAGCACCCAGACAGCCAACCAAGAGACCCAGTACTTC.

The chain couples TRBV7-2 to TRBJ1-1, with D tentatively TRBD1 (5 bases). Trimming cost V 1 base and J 8 bases, with 23 bases left between them. CDR3 length equals 17 residues. Per the germline V gene, CDR1 is SGHTA and CDR2 is FQGNSA. The CDR3 loop reads CASSLGGQLLNLLEAFF. CDR3 in DNA: TGTGCCAGCAGCTTAGGGGGCCAACTCCTTAATCTATTAGAAGCTTTCTTT.

The chain joins TRBV27 to TRBJ2-2; 7 bases are a match to TRBD1. CDR1 and CDR2 from the germline V gene are MNHEY and SMNVEV (reference sequence). V gave up 6 bases and J gave up 7 bases; unmatched junction bases: 14. This CDR3 spans 16 amino acids. Written as DNA, the CDR3 is TGTGCCAGCAGCTCTCGATCGCAGGGGGTTATCGGGGAGCTGTTTTTT. Translation: CASSSRSQGVIGELFF.

V gene TRBV6-1 combines with J gene TRBJ2-7; the match to TRBD1 covers 9 bases. J gave up 3 bases and V 7 bases, and 7 bases lay outside the gene matches. This CDR3 is 14 amino acids long. CDR1 is MNHNS, CDR2 SASEGT, per germline. The CDR3 DNA sequence: TGTGCCAGCAAATTCGGGACAGGGTACTACGAGCAGTACTTC. Its translation is CASKFGTGYYEQYF.

The rearrangement uses TRBV6-5 and TRBJ2-2; D not resolved. Trimming pared 2 bases from V and 4 bases from J, leaving 11 bases between. Per the germline V gene, CDR1 is MNHEY and CDR2 is SVGAGI. The CDR3 is 15 amino acids. CDR3 sequence: CASSYAPDSTGELFF. The CDR3 region has the DNA TGTGCCAGCAGTTACGCCCCCGATAGCACCGGGGAGCTGTTTTTT.

The gene calls are TRBV7-9 and TRBJ2-3; TRBD2 agrees at 7 bases. Germline V gene sequence: CDR1 SEHNR, CDR2 FQNEAQ (reference sequence). The CDR3 is 14 residues long. V dropped 3 bases and J dropped 5; count of bases not matched to a gene: 5. The CDR3 sequence: CASSFWREIDTQYF. As DNA, the CDR3 is TGTGCCAGCAGCTTCTGGCGGGAGATAGATACGCAGTATTTT.

The genes are TRBV6-6 and TRBJ1-2; D gene uncertain. V lost 7 bases to trimming and J lost 3 bases, with 15 bases between them. The CDR3 has 14 amino acids. Germline CDR1 reads MNHNY; CDR2 reads SVGAGI (reference sequence). CDR3 protein: CASTLGGQHYGYTF. DNA for the CDR3: TGTGCCAGCACCCTAGGAGGTCAGCACTATGGCTACACCTTC.

The chain has TRBV15 and TRBJ2-6; D perhaps matches TRBD1 (6 bases). CDR1 LNHNV and CDR2 YYDKDF come from the germline V gene (reference sequence). Deletions cut 3 bases from V and 0 bases from J, with 9 bases between. The CDR3 runs to 16 residues. The CDR3 sequence: CATSRTGPSGANVLTF. CDR3 DNA: TGTGCCACCAGCAGGACAGGTCCCTCTGGGGCCAACGTCCTGACTTTC.

The chain employs TRBV27 and TRBJ2-6; 7 bases agree with TRBD1. The CDR3 length is 15 residues. Germline CDR1 MNHEY, CDR2 SMNVEV (reference sequence). Trimming removed 7 bases from V and 2 bases from J; junction bases left unmatched: 5. CDR3 DNA: TGTGCCAGCACCCTAACAGGGGCTGGGGCCAACGTCCTGACTTTC. This encodes CASTLTGAGANVLTF.

J is TRBJ2-5 and V is TRBV6-5; 8 nucleotides agree with TRBD1. With 7 bases clipped from V and 4 bases from J, the junction kept 8 bases outside the gene matches. Germline V lookup: CDR1 MNHEY, CDR2 SVGAGI. The CDR3 loop spans 14 amino acids. The CDR3 coding sequence is TGTGCCAGCACCAAGGACAGGGAGAGAGAGACCCAGTACTTC. This codes for CASTKDRERETQYF.

The chain joins TRBV30 to TRBJ2-1; TRBD1 might be the D (6 bases). This CDR3 region has 15 residues. Germline CDR1 and CDR2: GTSNPN and SVGIG (reference sequence). The V end lost 3 bases, the J end lost 4 bases, and 16 bases lay between the germline ends. CDR3 in DNA: TGTGCCTGGAGCCAGGGGTTTGGGGAATACAATGAGCAGTTCTTC. It yields the protein CAWSQGFGEYNEQFF.

The gene calls are TRBV9 and TRBJ1-1; the D is unclear. V gave up 7 bases and J gave up 1 base, with 14 bases separating them. This CDR3 is built from 14 residues. Germline V gene data show CDR1 as SGDLS and CDR2 as YYNGEE. The CDR3 region has the DNA TGTGCCAGCGATGAGGGATTGGCGAACACTGAAGCTTTCTTT. It translates to CASDEGLANTEAFF.

This rearrangement joins TRBV5-1 to TRBJ2-7; 7 nucleotides line up with TRBD1. The CDR3 is made up of 18 amino acids. The trim removed 4 bases at V and 3 bases at J, leaving 19 bases unmatched. CDR1 and CDR2 (germline): SGHRS, YFSETQ. This CDR3 is CASSRRLNQGEWDYEQYF. Written as DNA, the CDR3 is TGCGCCAGCAGCCGACGGTTAAACCAGGGGGAATGGGACTACGAGCAGTACTTC.

This chain uses TRBV5-4 with TRBJ1-2; D call uncertain. Germline V CDR1 and CDR2: SGHNT, YYREEE (reference sequence). V was shortened by 1 base and J by 8 bases, with 12 bases between the two germline ends. There are 13 residues in the CDR3. CDR3 sequence: CASSLFSGSGYTF. In nucleotides, the CDR3 is TGTGCCAGCAGCTTGTTCAGCGGGAGCGGCTACACCTTC.

The rearrangement links TRBV7-4 to TRBJ2-7; 7 bases are a match to TRBD1. Germline V CDR1 and CDR2: SGHVT, SQSDAQ. After removal of 3 bases from V and 2 bases from J, the junction contained 7 bases not matched to a gene. The CDR3 is 15 amino acids. As DNA, the CDR3 is TGTGCCAGCAGCTTGAGGGGGCGCTTCGCCTACGAGCAGTACTTC. Its translation is CASSLRGRFAYEQYF.

The chain combines TRBV20-1 with TRBJ2-4; D call uncertain. V was trimmed by 2 bases and J by 7 bases, leaving 3 bases between them. The germline V gene encodes CDR1 DFQATT and CDR2 SNEGSKA (reference sequence). The CDR3 totals 10 residues. CDR3 amino acids: CSARQNIQYF. In DNA, the CDR3 is TGCAGTGCTAGACAGAACATTCAGTACTTC.

The chain has TRBV6-1 and TRBJ1-5; D is ambiguous. Deletions cut 6 bases from V and 1 base from J, with 13 bases between. This CDR3 comprises 15 residues. The germline V gene encodes CDR1 MNHNS and CDR2 SASEGT. CDR3 region: CASRHPGVSNQPQHF. The CDR3 coding sequence is TGTGCCAGCAGGCACCCCGGGGTCAGCAATCAGCCCCAGCATTTT.